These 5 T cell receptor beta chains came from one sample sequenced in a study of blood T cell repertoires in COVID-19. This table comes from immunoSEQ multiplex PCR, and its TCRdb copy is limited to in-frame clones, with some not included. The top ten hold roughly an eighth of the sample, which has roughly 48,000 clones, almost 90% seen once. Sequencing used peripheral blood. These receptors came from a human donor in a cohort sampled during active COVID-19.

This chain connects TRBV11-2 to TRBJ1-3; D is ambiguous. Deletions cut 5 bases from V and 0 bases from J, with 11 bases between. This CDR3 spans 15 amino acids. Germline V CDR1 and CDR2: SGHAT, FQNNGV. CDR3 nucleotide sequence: TGTGCCAGCAGCCCCTCCGGTGTCTCTGGAAACACCATATATTTT. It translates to CASSPSGVSGNTIYF.

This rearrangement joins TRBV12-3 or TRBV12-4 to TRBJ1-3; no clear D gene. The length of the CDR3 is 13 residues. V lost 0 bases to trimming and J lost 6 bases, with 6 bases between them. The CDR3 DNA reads TGTGCCAGCAGTTTAGCGCTAAAAAACACCATATATTTT. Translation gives CASSLALKNTIYF.

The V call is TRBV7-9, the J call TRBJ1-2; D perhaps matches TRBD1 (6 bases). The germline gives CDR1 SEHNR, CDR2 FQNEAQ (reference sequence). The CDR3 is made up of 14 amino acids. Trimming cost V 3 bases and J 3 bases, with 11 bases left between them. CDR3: CASSFTGIDYGYTF. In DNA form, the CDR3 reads TGTGCCAGCAGCTTTACAGGGATCGACTATGGCTACACCTTC.

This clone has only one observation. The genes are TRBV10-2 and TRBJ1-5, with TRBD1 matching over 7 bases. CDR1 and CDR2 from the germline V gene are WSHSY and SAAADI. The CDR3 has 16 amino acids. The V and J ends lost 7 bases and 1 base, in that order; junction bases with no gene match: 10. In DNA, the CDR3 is TGCGCCAGCACTCACGACAGGGCTGGGAGCAATCAGCCCCAGCATTTT. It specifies CASTHDRAGSNQPQHF.

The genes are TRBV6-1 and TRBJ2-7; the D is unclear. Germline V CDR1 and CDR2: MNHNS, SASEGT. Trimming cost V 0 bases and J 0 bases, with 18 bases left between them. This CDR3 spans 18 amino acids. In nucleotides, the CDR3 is TGTGCCAGCAGTGAAGCTTTCGCGTCCTCATCGGGCTCCTACGAGCAGTACTTC. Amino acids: CASSEAFASSSGSYEQYF.